The entry below describes one TCR beta chain. Its matching antigen is unknown. cDNA carried unique molecular identifiers, and a universal primer site was added by template switching. TCRdb reprocessed the 5' RACE reads via MiXCR and lists one record per CDR3 protein. The profile shows about 900,000 distinct CDR3 sequences, approximately 13% of them singletons. The sample is drawn from a study of identical twins. Study-level results: Carriage of fewer insertions was seen in abundant cord blood beta clonotypes, whereas memory repertoires showed none. Models predicted too little out-of-frame TCR alpha sharing in monozygotic twins.

CDR3 size: 15 residues. Trimming stripped 4 bases from V and 3 bases from J, with 15 bases between. In germline, CDR1 is SEHNR, CDR2 FQNEAQ (reference sequence). These data were also filed under a second study, of yellow fever vaccine responses in identical twins.

The chain couples TRBV7-9 to TRBJ1-1, with D maybe TRBD1 (5 bases). This sequence was found in a woman aged 18-29 years in good health. Specimen: PBMCs. The CDR3 region is CASSSNPGRDTEAFF. The CDR3 nucleotides read TGTGCCAGCAGCTCAAATCCAGGGCGAGACACTGAAGCTTTCTTT.